The 29 T cell receptor beta chains below all came from one sample that was sequenced in a study of T cells after yellow fever vaccination (dated 2019 in TCRdb). The treatment or condition label, as the study defines it: live attenuated yellow fever vaccine strain. Library preparation was by 5' RACE. The instrument was an Illumina NovaSeq 6000. The public sequencing data were trimmed at Q25 with fastp and processed into clonotypes with MiXCR by TCRdb, which kept only in-frame beta chains. Rows with one shared CDR3 protein collapse into an entry with the most common genes and DNA. Across this sample there are some 260,000 distinct CDR3 sequences, with over 4.5% seen only once. The ten top clones hold under 3.5% of the sample. Sequences were derived from CD4+ T cells sorted from PBMCs, sampled on the day of the yellow fever booster vaccination. These receptors originate from a young man who received the YFV17D yellow fever vaccine.

In this sample, this clonotype turned up many times. The rearrangement joins TRBV7-2 to TRBJ2-3, with 8 bases that match TRBD2. This CDR3 spans 16 amino acids. CDR1 is SGHTA and CDR2 is FQGNSA in the germline V gene. V lost 5 bases, J lost 2 bases, and 9 bases stayed unmatched. The CDR3 DNA follows: TGTGCCAGCAGCAACGGGGGGGCTGTCCTCACAGATACGCAGTATTTT. Encoded protein: CASSNGGAVLTDTQYF.

This chain joins TRBV30 and TRBJ2-5; D is undetermined. This CDR3 contains 11 residues. With 2 bases removed from V and 4 bases from J, the gap between germline ends came to 5 bases. Germline V gives CDR1 GTSNPN, CDR2 SVGIG (reference sequence). The CDR3 DNA reads TGTGCCTGGAGTAGAGGAGAGACCCAGTACTTC. This sequence encodes CAWSRGETQYF.

This chain connects TRBV4-2 to TRBJ2-3; D tentatively reads TRBD1 or TRBD2 (5 bases each). Germline V CDR1 and CDR2: LGHNA, YNFKEQ. V lost 0 bases to trimming and J lost 0 bases, with 10 bases between them. The CDR3 length is 16 residues. In DNA, the CDR3 is TGTGCCAGCAGCCAAGATGACGGGGCGAGCACAGATACGCAGTATTTT. Its protein is CASSQDDGASTDTQYF.

The V gene is TRBV19, the J gene TRBJ2-1; no reliable D call. Trimming left V 4 bases short and J 0 bases short, with 13 bases between. The CDR3 sequence is 16 residues long. Germline CDR1 is LNHDA and CDR2 is SQIVND (reference sequence). The CDR3 nucleotides are TGTGCCAGTAGTAGCCCCTCATGGTACTCCTACAATGAGCAGTTCTTC. As protein: CASSSPSWYSYNEQFF.

This clonotype was recorded at least ten times. The rearrangement links TRBV5-1 to TRBJ2-7, with 9 nucleotides matching TRBD2. In germline, CDR1 is SGHRS, CDR2 YFSETQ. This CDR3 spans 17 amino acids. The V gene end was trimmed by 2 bases and the J gene end by 1 base; junction bases not matched to a gene: 10. This CDR3 is CASSFLSGGRESYEQYF. The CDR3 DNA reads as TGCGCCAGCAGCTTCCTTAGCGGGGGCCGCGAGTCCTACGAGCAGTACTTC. The full variable domain, rest sourced from reference TRBV5-1 and TRBJ2-7, is KAGVTQTPRYLIKTRGQQVTLSCSPISGHRSVSWYQQTPGQGLQFLFEYFSETQRNKGNFPGRFSGRQFSNSRSEMNVSTLELGDSALYLCASSFLSGGRESYEQYFGPGTRLTVT.

The rearrangement links TRBV12-3 or TRBV12-4 to TRBJ1-3; no clear D. V was trimmed by 7 bases and J by 7 bases, leaving 14 bases between them. There are 13 residues in the CDR3. The CDR3: CASIPGSGNTIYF. The CDR3 coding sequence is TGTGCCAGCATACCGGGAAGTGGCAACACCATATATTTT.

This clonotype was recorded at least ten times. J is TRBJ2-1 and V is TRBV7-2; D call uncertain. Germline-derived CDR1 and CDR2 are SGHTA and FQGNSA. With 0 bases removed from V and 2 bases from J, the gap between germline ends came to 5 bases. The CDR3 is 14 residues long. CDR3 bases: TGTGCCAGCAGCTTAGCCCGGACCTACAATGAGCAGTTCTTC. Protein: CASSLARTYNEQFF.

This clonotype was detected only a few times. The chain recombines TRBV12-3 or TRBV12-4 with TRBJ2-1; D unclear. CDR3 size: 13 residues. The germline V and J ends were trimmed by 3 bases and 3 bases, with 6 bases remaining between them. The CDR3 region has the DNA TGTGCCAGCAGTTTCGTCCTCTACAATGAGCAGTTCTTC. This gives the protein CASSFVLYNEQFF.

This clonotype showed up many times. The CDR3 region has the DNA TGTGCCAGCAGTTACAGGGGGACAGGTGGGCAGCCCCAGCATTTT. Translation: CASSYRGTGGQPQHF. The chain has TRBV6-5 and TRBJ1-5; TRBD1 matches at 8 bases. V shed 2 bases and J 7 bases; nucleotides not matched to a gene: 7. Germline V gene data show CDR1 as MNHEY and CDR2 as SVGAGI. The CDR3 totals 15 residues.

At least ten counts were recorded for this clonotype. The chain couples TRBV6-5 to TRBJ1-2; maybe TRBD1 (5 bases). The V end lost 0 bases, the J end lost 0 bases, and 26 bases lay between the germline ends. CDR1 is MNHEY and CDR2 is SVGAGI in the germline V gene. The CDR3 covers 21 residues. The chain's CDR3 is CASSYSTPGLGRLEANYGYTF. DNA of the CDR3: TGTGCCAGCAGTTACTCGACCCCGGGGCTCGGCCGATTAGAAGCTAACTATGGCTACACCTTC.

The V and J genes are TRBV6-5 and TRBJ1-2; D is ambiguous. Trimming stripped 0 bases from V and 3 bases from J, with 14 bases between. The CDR3 loop spans 16 amino acids. Germline CDR1 is MNHEY and CDR2 is SVGAGI. The CDR3 DNA follows: TGTGCCAGCAGTTACTCGATATTAGCGGGGTACTATGGCTACACCTTC. Residues: CASSYSILAGYYGYTF.

This clonotype was seen a handful of times. V usage is TRBV4-3 and J usage is TRBJ2-2, with D maybe TRBD2 (6 bases). The germline gives CDR1 LGHNA, CDR2 YSLEER. CDR3 size: 19 residues. V was shortened by 1 base and J by 7 bases, with 25 bases between the two germline ends. CDR3 sequence reads: CASSQGLVEEHPQVGELFF. The CDR3 nucleotides are TGCGCCAGCAGCCAAGGACTAGTTGAGGAACACCCGCAAGTCGGGGAGCTGTTTTTT.

This clonotype was seen many times. The chain joins TRBV28 to TRBJ1-1, with D unclear. This CDR3 is 17 amino acids long. The germline V gene encodes CDR1 MDHEN and CDR2 SYDVKM. Deletions cut 4 bases from V and 3 bases from J, with 21 bases between. CDR3 sequence (DNA): TGTGCCAGCAGTTCCCCTATTGGCGCCCGTGGGGACACTGAAGCTTTCTTT. Translating gives CASSSPIGARGDTEAFF.

This clonotype was seen only a few times. The chain couples TRBV5-1 to TRBJ2-5, with TRBD1 as a possible D gene (6 bases). V was shortened by 3 bases and J by 2 bases, with 11 bases between the two germline ends. This CDR3 spans 14 amino acids. CDR1 and CDR2 from the germline V gene are SGHRS and YFSETQ. CDR3 region: CASSSSGQQETQYF. In DNA form, the CDR3 reads TGCGCCAGCAGCTCCTCAGGACAGCAAGAGACCCAGTACTTC.

This clonotype was seen many times. The chain links TRBV5-1 to TRBJ1-1; maybe TRBD1 (6 bases). V was trimmed by 4 bases and J by 1 base, leaving 11 bases between them. Per germline, CDR1 SGHRS and CDR2 YFSETQ. CDR3 size: 14 residues. In nucleotides, the CDR3 is TGCGCCAGCAGCCAACAGGGCAGGAACACTGAAGCTTTCTTT. Translating it yields CASSQQGRNTEAFF.

The sample holds many counts of this clonotype. The V call is TRBV7-7, the J call TRBJ2-7; 9 bases line up with TRBD1. The CDR3 is made up of 15 amino acids. Germline V CDR1 and CDR2: SSHAT, FNYEAQ (reference sequence). The CDR3 sequence: CASRLDRGNSYEQYV. The CDR3 DNA reads TGTGCTAGCAGATTGGACAGGGGTAACTCCTACGAGCAGTACGTC.

V usage is TRBV12-3 or TRBV12-4 and J usage is TRBJ2-3, with TRBD2 matching over 10 bases. The trim removed 10 bases at V and 4 bases at J, leaving 5 bases unmatched. The CDR3 spans 13 residues. The CDR3 DNA sequence: TGTGCCACTAACAGCGGGGGGGCAGATACGCAGTATTTT. This codes for CATNSGGADTQYF.

The table lists this clonotype with many counts. The rearrangement uses TRBV5-4 and TRBJ2-3; the D is unclear. There are 15 residues in the CDR3. V shed 4 bases and J shed 7 bases, with 19 bases lying between them. Germline CDR1 SGHNT, CDR2 YYREEE (reference sequence). CDR3 region: CASSPTILKTNTQYF. DNA for the CDR3: TGTGCCAGCAGCCCGACCATTCTGAAAACGAATACGCAGTATTTT.

V is TRBV9 and J is TRBJ2-2; TRBD2 agrees at 10 bases. The V and J ends lost 0 bases and 3 bases, in that order; junction bases with no gene match: 2. Germline V CDR1 and CDR2: SGDLS, YYNGEE. The CDR3 is made up of 16 amino acids. CDR3 nucleotide sequence: TGTGCCAGCAGCGTAGTAGCGGGGGGCTACACCGGGGAGCTGTTTTTT. Protein: CASSVVAGGYTGELFF.

This clonotype has more than one count but fewer than ten. The CDR3 DNA sequence: TGTGCCAGCGGCGTATATCAGCCCCAGCATTTT. Protein: CASGVYQPQHF. The J gene is TRBJ1-5, the V gene TRBV12-3 or TRBV12-4, with no clear D. The CDR3 length is 11 residues. V lost 8 bases to trimming and J lost 5 bases, with 7 bases between them.

This chain connects TRBV20-1 to TRBJ1-4; no firm D call. V dropped 2 bases and J dropped 2 bases, with 9 bases sitting between them. Per the germline V gene, CDR1 is DFQATT and CDR2 is SNEGSKA (reference sequence). CDR3 length equals 14 residues. In DNA, the CDR3 is TGCAGTGCTAGATCTGGCCTTACTAATGAAAAACTGTTTTTT. Residues: CSARSGLTNEKLFF.

This clonotype was found a few times. J is TRBJ2-5 and V is TRBV20-1; 7 bases line up with TRBD1. Losses at the gene ends were 3 bases for V and 4 bases for J; bases not matched to a gene: 11. This CDR3 region has 15 residues. Germline CDR1 is DFQATT and CDR2 is SNEGSKA (reference sequence). CDR3 loop: CSARATGWQAETQYF. DNA for the CDR3: TGCAGTGCTAGGGCGACAGGGTGGCAGGCAGAGACCCAGTACTTC.

This clonotype has ten or more counts. The CDR3 spells CSARVGGIGSPLHF. CDR3 bases: TGCAGTGCTAGAGTCGGCGGGATTGGTTCACCCCTCCACTTT. This chain joins TRBV20-1 and TRBJ1-6, with D unclear. Germline-derived CDR1 and CDR2 are DFQATT and SNEGSKA (reference sequence). The CDR3 covers 14 residues. Trimming shortened V by 1 base and J by 9 bases, and 13 bases separated the two germline ends.

This clonotype was seen ten or more times. V gene TRBV12-3 or TRBV12-4 combines with J gene TRBJ1-1, with D uncertain. Trimming left V 6 bases short and J 11 bases short, with 13 bases between. The length of the CDR3 is 11 residues. The CDR3 spells CASSPTRGAFF. CDR3 nucleotide sequence: TGTGCCAGCAGCCCGACACGTGGGGCTTTCTTT.

The chain links TRBV6-2 or TRBV6-3 to TRBJ2-5; D possibly uses TRBD1 or TRBD2 (6 bases each). Deletions cut 7 bases from V and 7 bases from J, with 16 bases between. The CDR3 is 13 amino acids. Germline CDR1 reads MNHEY; CDR2 reads SVGEGT. CDR3 residues: CASTTLGGGTQYF. CDR3 in DNA: TGTGCCAGCACTACCCTCGGAGGGGGGACCCAGTACTTC.

The CDR3 spells CASSYPGGSSYGYTF. In DNA, the CDR3 is TGTGCCAGCAGCTATCCTGGAGGGTCGTCCTATGGCTACACCTTC. The chain uses TRBV5-4 and TRBJ1-2; D gene ambiguous. CDR1 is SGHNT, CDR2 YYREEE, per germline (reference sequence). The length of the CDR3 is 15 residues. The germline V and J ends were trimmed by 3 bases and 4 bases, with 16 bases remaining between them.

V usage is TRBV7-9 and J usage is TRBJ2-3, with unresolved D. CDR1 is SEHNR, CDR2 FQNEAQ, per germline (reference sequence). This CDR3 region has 17 residues. Trimming cost V 5 bases and J 4 bases, with 22 bases left between them. The CDR3 spells CASSPYPPAYHPDTQYF. In DNA form, the CDR3 reads TGTGCCAGCAGCCCCTACCCACCGGCCTACCACCCAGATACGCAGTATTTT.

This clonotype turned up a few times. The rearrangement joins TRBV5-1 to TRBJ2-3; D not certain. V was cut by 0 bases and J by 10 bases, with 9 bases left in between. The CDR3 totals 12 residues. The germline V gene has CDR1 SGHRS and CDR2 YFSETQ. The CDR3 nucleotides read TGCGCCAGCAGCTTGGAGGGTTACCCGCAGTATTTT. Translating gives CASSLEGYPQYF. The complete variable domain, with remaining parts taken from reference TRBV5-1 and TRBJ2-3, reads KAGVTQTPRYLIKTRGQQVTLSCSPISGHRSVSWYQQTPGQGLQFLFEYFSETQRNKGNFPGRFSGRQFSNSRSEMNVSTLELGDSALYLCASSLEGYPQYFGPGTRLTVL.

This clonotype was detected only a few times. The CDR3 is CASSEGLGTQYF. The CDR3 DNA sequence: TGCGCCAGCAGCGAAGGACTAGGAACGCAGTATTTT. The rearrangement links TRBV5-1 to TRBJ2-3, with 7 bases that match TRBD2. Trimming removed 4 bases from V and 9 bases from J; junction bases left unmatched: 5. The CDR3 contains 12 residues. Per the germline V gene, CDR1 is SGHRS and CDR2 is YFSETQ.